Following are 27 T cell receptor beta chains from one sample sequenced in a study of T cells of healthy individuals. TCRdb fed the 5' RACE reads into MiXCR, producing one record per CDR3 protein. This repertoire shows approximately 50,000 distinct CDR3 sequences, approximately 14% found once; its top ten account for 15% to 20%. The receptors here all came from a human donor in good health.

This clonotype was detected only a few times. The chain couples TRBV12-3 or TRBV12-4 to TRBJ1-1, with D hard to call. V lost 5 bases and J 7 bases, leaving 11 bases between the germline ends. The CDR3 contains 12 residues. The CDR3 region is CASSPSGYEAFF. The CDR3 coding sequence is TGTGCCAGCAGTCCCTCGGGGTATGAAGCTTTCTTT.

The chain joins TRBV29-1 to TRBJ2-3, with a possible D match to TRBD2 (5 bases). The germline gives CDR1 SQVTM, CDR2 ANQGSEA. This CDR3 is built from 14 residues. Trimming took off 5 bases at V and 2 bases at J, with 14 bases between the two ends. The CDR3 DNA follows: TGCAGCGTTTCCGAGGGAGACAACACAGATACGCAGTATTTT. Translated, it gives CSVSEGDNTDTQYF.

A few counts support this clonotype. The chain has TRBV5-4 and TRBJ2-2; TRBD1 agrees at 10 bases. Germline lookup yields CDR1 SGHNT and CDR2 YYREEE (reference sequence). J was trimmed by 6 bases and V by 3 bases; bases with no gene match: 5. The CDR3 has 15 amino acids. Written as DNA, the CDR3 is TGTGCCAGCAGCTCCGGAGGACAGGGGGCCGGGGAGCTGTTTTTT. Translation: CASSSGGQGAGELFF.

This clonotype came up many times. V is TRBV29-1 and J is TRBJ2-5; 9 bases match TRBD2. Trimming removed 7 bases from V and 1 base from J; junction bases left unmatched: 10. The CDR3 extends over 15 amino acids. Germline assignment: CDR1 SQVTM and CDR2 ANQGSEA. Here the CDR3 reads CSAGASGALQETQYF. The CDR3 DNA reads TGCAGCGCAGGGGCTAGCGGGGCGCTCCAAGAGACCCAGTACTTC.

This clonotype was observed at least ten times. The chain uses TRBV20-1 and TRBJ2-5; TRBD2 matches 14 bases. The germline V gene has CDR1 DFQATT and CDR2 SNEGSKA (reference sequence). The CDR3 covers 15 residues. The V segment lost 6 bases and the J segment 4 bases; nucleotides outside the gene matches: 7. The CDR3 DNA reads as TGCAGTGCGACGCCGGGACTAGCGGGGGCAGAGACCCAGTACTTC. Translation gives CSATPGLAGAETQYF.

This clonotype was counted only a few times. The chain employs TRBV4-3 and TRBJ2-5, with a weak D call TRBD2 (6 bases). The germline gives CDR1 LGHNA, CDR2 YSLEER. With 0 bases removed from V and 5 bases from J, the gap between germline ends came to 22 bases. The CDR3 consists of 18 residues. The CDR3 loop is CASSQDPPSREVVETQYF. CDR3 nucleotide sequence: TGCGCCAGCAGCCAAGATCCTCCCTCCAGGGAGGTAGTGGAGACCCAGTACTTC.

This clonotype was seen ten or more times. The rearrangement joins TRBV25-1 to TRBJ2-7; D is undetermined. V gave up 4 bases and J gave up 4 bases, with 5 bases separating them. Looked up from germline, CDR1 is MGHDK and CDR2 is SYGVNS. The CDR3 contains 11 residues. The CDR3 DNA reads TGTGCCAGCAGTGCCCATTACGAGCAGTACTTC. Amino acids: CASSAHYEQYF.

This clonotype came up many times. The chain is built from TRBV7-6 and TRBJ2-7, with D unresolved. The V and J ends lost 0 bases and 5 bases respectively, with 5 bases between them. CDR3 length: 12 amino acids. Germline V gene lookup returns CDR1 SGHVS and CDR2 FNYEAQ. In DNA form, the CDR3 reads TGTGCCAGCAGCTTAGCGCTCCACGAGCAGTACTTC. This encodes CASSLALHEQYF. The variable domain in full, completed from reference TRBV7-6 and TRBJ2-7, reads GAGVSQSPRYKVTKRGQDVALRCDPISGHVSLYWYRQALGQGPEFLTYFNYEAQQDKSGLPNDRFSAERPEGSISTLTIQRTEQRDSAMYRCASSLALHEQYFGPGTRLTVT.

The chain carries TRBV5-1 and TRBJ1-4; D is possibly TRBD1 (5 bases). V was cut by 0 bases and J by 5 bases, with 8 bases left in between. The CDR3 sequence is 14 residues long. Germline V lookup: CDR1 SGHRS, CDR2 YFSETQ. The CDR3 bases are TGCGCCAGCAGCTTGGGACAGATAAATGAAAAACTGTTTTTT. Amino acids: CASSLGQINEKLFF.

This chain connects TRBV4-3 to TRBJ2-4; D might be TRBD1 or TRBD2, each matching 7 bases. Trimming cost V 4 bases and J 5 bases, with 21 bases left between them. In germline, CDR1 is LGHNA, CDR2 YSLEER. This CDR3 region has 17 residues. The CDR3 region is CASSRWTGPAGENIQYF. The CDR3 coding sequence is TGCGCCAGCAGCCGCTGGACAGGACCGGCGGGGGAAAACATTCAGTACTTC.

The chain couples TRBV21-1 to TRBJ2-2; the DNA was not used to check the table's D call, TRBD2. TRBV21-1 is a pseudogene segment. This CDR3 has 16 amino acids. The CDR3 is CASSCRTRCGTGELFF. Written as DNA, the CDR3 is TGTGCCAGCAGCTGCCGGACTAGATGTGGCACCGGGGAGCTGTTTTTT.

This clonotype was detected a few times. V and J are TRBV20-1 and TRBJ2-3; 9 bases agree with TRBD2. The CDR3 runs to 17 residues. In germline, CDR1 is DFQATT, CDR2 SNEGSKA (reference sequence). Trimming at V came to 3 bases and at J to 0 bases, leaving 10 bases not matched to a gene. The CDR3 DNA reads TGCAGTGCTAGTCAATCCGCGGGGGGGTTGAGCACAGATACGCAGTATTTT. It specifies CSASQSAGGLSTDTQYF.

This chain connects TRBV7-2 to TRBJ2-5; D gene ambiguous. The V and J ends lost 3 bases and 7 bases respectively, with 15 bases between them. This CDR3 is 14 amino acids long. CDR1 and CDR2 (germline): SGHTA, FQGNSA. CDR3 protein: CASSLQVGSSTQYF. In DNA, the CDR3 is TGTGCCAGCAGCTTGCAGGTCGGCAGTTCGACCCAGTACTTC.

The CDR3 nucleotides read TGTGCCAGCAGTTACCTTCAAACCGGGACTAGCGGGCCTGGGGATACGCAGTATTTT. It specifies CASSYLQTGTSGPGDTQYF. The chain carries TRBV6-6 and TRBJ2-3; 12 bases fit TRBD2. CDR1 MNHNY and CDR2 SVGAGI come from the germline V gene (reference sequence). With V trimmed by 2 bases and J by 6 bases, 15 bases remained unmatched. The CDR3 is 19 amino acids.

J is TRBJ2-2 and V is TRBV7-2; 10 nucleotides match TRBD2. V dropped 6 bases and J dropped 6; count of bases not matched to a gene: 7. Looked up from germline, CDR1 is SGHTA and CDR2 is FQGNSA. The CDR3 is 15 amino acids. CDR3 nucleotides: TGTGCCAGCAGGCCCAGCGGGGGGGCGTCCGGGGAGCTGTTTTTT. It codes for CASRPSGGASGELFF.

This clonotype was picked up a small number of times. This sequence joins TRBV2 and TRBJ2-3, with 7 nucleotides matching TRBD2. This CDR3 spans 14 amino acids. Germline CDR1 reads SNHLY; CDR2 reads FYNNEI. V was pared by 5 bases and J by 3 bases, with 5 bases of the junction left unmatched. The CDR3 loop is CASSIAGMTDTQYF. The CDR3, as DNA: TGTGCCAGCAGTATAGCGGGTATGACAGATACGCAGTATTTT. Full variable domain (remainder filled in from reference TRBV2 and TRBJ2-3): EPEVTQTPSHQVTQMGQEVILRCVPISNHLYFYWYRQILGQKVEFLVSFYNNEISEKSEIFDDQFSVERPDGSNFTLKIRSTKLEDSAMYFCASSIAGMTDTQYFGPGTRLTVL.

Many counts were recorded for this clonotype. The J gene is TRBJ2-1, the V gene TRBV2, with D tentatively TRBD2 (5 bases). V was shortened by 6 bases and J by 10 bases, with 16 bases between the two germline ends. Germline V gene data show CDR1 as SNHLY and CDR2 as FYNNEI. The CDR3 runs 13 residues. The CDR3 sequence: CASSLDWMGEQFF. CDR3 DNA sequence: TGTGCCAGCAGCCTGGACTGGATGGGAGAGCAGTTCTTC.

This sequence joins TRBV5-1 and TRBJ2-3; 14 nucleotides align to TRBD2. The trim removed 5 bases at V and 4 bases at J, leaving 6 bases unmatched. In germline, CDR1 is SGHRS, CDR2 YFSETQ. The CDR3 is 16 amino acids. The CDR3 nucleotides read TGCGCCAGCAGGACGGGGACTAGCGGGAGACCAGATACGCAGTATTTT. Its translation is CASRTGTSGRPDTQYF.

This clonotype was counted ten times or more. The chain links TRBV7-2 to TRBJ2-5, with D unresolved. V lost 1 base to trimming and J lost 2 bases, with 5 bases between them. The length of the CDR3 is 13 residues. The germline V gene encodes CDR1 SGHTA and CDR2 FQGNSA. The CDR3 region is CASSLVRQETQYF. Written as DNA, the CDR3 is TGTGCCAGCAGCTTAGTGAGGCAAGAGACCCAGTACTTC.

CDR3 DNA sequence: TGTGCCAGCAGTGACGACATGGGACGGTATGATGAAAAACTGTTTTTT. The encoded protein is CASSDDMGRYDEKLFF. The genes are TRBV25-1 and TRBJ1-4, with D possibly TRBD1 on 5 matching bases. The V gene lost 3 bases and the J gene lost 6 bases, with 17 bases spanning the gap. CDR3 length: 16 amino acids. Germline V CDR1 and CDR2: MGHDK, SYGVNS.

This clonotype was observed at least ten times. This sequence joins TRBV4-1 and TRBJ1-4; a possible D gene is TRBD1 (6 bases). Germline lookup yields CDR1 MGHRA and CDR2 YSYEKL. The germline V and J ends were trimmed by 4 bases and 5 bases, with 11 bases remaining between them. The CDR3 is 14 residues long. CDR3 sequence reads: CASSRPDRNEKLFF. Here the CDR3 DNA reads TGCGCCAGCAGCCGACCGGACAGAAATGAAAAACTGTTTTTT.

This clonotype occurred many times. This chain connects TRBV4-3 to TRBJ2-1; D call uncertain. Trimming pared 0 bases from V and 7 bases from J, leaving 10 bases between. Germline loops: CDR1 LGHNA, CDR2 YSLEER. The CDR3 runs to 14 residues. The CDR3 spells CASSQDLGRNEQFF. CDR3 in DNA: TGCGCCAGCAGCCAAGATCTAGGACGTAATGAGCAGTTCTTC.

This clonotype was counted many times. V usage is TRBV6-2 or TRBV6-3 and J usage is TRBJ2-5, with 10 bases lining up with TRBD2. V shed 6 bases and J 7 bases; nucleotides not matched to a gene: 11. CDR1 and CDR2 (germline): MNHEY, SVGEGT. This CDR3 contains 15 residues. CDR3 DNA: TGTGCCAGCAGATTAACTAGCGGGACACCGAGGACCCAGTACTTC. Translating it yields CASRLTSGTPRTQYF.

CDR3 loop: CASRPELAGSYEQYF. CDR3 nucleotide sequence: TGTGCCAGCAGGCCCGAACTAGCGGGGTCCTACGAGCAGTACTTC. This sequence joins TRBV5-4 and TRBJ2-7; 10 bases match TRBD2. Trimming cost V 5 bases and J 1 base; bases outside gene matches: 6. Germline loops: CDR1 SGHNT, CDR2 YYREEE (reference sequence). The CDR3 length is 15 residues.

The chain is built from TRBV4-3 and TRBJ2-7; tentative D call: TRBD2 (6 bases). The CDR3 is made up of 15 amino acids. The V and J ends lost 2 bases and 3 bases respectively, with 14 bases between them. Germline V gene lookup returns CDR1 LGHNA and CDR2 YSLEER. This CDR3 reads CASSQSNRGIYEQYF. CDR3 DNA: TGCGCCAGCAGCCAATCTAATCGGGGGATCTACGAGCAGTACTTC.

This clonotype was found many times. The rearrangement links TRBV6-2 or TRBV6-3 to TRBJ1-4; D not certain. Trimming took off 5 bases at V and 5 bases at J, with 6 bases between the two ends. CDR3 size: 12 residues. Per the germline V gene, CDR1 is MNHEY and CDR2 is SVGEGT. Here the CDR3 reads CASSEANEKLFF. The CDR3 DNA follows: TGTGCCAGCAGTGAAGCAAATGAAAAACTGTTTTTT.

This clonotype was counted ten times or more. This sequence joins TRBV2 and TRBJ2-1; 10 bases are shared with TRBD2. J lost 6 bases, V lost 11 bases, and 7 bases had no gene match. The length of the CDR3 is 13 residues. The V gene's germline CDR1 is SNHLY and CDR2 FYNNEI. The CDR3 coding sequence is TGTGCCGACAGACTAGCGGGTGGCAATGAGCAGTTCTTC. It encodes CADRLAGGNEQFF.